The 32 T cell receptor beta chains listed next were all sequenced from one sample in a study of blood T cells in healthy people across ages. A J-beta primer mix and a sample-barcoded 5' primer were used in a second PCR of roughly 6 to 12 cycles. Each CDR3 protein is one row after TCRdb ran MiXCR on the 5' RACE reads. This sample carries some 860,000 distinct CDR3 sequences, about 56% of them seen once, and the ten largest clones take under 30%. The sequencing sample was made of blood. All receptors come from a man between 35 and 55 years old in good health.

The chain joins TRBV28 to TRBJ2-5; maybe TRBD2 (5 bases). Germline V gives CDR1 MDHEN, CDR2 SYDVKM. V gave up 6 bases and J gave up 2 bases, with 16 bases separating them. CDR3 length: 15 residues. CDR3 bases: TGTGCCAGCAGCACCCCGACGCGGGTTCAAGAGACCCAGTACTTC. Protein: CASSTPTRVQETQYF.

This clonotype was seen a few times. The chain employs TRBV6-6 and TRBJ2-3, with D uncertain. The CDR3 sequence is 12 residues long. Germline V gene data show CDR1 as MNHNY and CDR2 as SVGAGI (reference sequence). Trimming took 8 bases from V and 2 from J, leaving 8 bases between them. Here the CDR3 DNA reads TGTGCCAGCTCGGTACCCACAGATACGCAGTATTTT. Translation gives CASSVPTDTQYF.

This clonotype was observed a single time. The chain has TRBV9 and TRBJ2-3; D is perhaps TRBD1 (6 bases). Germline values: CDR1 SGDLS, CDR2 YYNGEE. V was clipped by 3 bases and J by 8 bases, with 13 bases between them. The CDR3 is 13 residues long. As DNA, the CDR3 is TGTGCCAGCAGCGACCCACAGGGCGCTACGCAGTATTTT. It specifies CASSDPQGATQYF. The entire variable domain, with the rest obtained from reference TRBV9 and TRBJ2-3, is as follows: DSGVTQTPKHLITATGQRVTLRCSPRSGDLSVYWYQQSLDQGLQFLIQYYNGEERAKGNILERFSAQQFPDLHSELNLSSLELGDSALYFCASSDPQGATQYFGPGTRLTVL.

For this clonotype: A single base separates this from a much larger clone, so it may be a read error. J is TRBJ2-7 and V is TRBV5-4; D might be TRBD1 or TRBD2, each matching 5 bases. The CDR3 is 15 amino acids. The germline gives CDR1 SGHNT, CDR2 YYREEE (reference sequence). Trimming cost V 4 bases and J 0 bases, with 14 bases left between them. CDR3 sequence: CASSHRDPHSYEQYF. The CDR3 nucleotides read TGTGCCAGCAGCCACCGGGACCCTCACTCCTACGAGCAGTACTTC. The whole variable domain, filled in from reference TRBV5-4 and TRBJ2-7, reads ETGVTQSPTHLIKTRGQQVTLRCSSQSGHNTVSWYQQALGQGPQFIFQYYREEENGRGNFPPRFSGLQFPNYSSELNVNALELDDSALYLCASSHRDPHSYEQYFGPGTRLTVT.

This clonotype was counted only a few times. This chain connects TRBV7-2 to TRBJ2-1, with 7 bases that match TRBD2. Germline V lookup: CDR1 SGHTA, CDR2 FQGNSA. CDR3 length: 16 residues. With V trimmed by 2 bases and J by 6 bases, 10 bases remained unmatched. The CDR3 reads CASSLNGGGGSNEQFF. The DNA for the CDR3 is TGTGCCAGCAGCTTAAATGGTGGGGGGGGAAGCAATGAGCAGTTCTTC.

The V gene is TRBV11-3, the J gene TRBJ2-1; 12 bases agree with TRBD2. Looked up from germline, CDR1 is SGHNT and CDR2 is YENEEA. V was clipped by 4 bases and J by 4 bases; unmatched bases: 11. The CDR3 covers 18 residues. DNA of the CDR3: TGTGCCAGCAGCTCCCCTCGGCTAGCGGGAGGGCTGTACAATGAGCAGTTCTTC. Protein: CASSSPRLAGGLYNEQFF.

V and J are TRBV7-6 and TRBJ2-1; TRBD2 is a possible D gene (6 bases). Per germline, CDR1 SGHVS and CDR2 FNYEAQ. V was cut by 5 bases and J by 0 bases, with 23 bases left in between. This CDR3 has 19 residues. The CDR3 region is CASSPYGTGTLSSYNEQFF. DNA for the CDR3: TGTGCCAGCAGCCCGTATGGAACCGGGACTCTGAGCTCCTACAATGAGCAGTTCTTC.

This chain joins TRBV7-2 and TRBJ1-1, with D possibly TRBD1 on 5 matching bases. Per the germline V gene, CDR1 is SGHTA and CDR2 is FQGNSA. This CDR3 has 15 residues. The V end lost 1 base, the J end lost 4 bases, and 13 bases lay between the germline ends. CDR3 amino acids: CASSLDRGVRTEAFF. The DNA of the CDR3 is TGTGCCAGCAGCTTAGACAGAGGGGTTCGCACTGAAGCTTTCTTT. Using reference TRBV7-2 and TRBJ1-1 for the parts outside the CDR3, the full variable domain is GAGVSQSPSNKVTEKGKDVELRCDPISGHTALYWYRQSLGQGLEFLIYFQGNSAPDKSGLPSDRFSAERTGGSVSTLTIQRTQQEDSAVYLCASSLDRGVRTEAFFGQGTRLTVV.

The J gene is TRBJ2-3, the V gene TRBV5-5; 8 bases align to TRBD2. The length of the CDR3 is 17 residues. After removal of 0 bases from V and 2 bases from J, the junction contained 8 bases not matched to a gene. Germline V gives CDR1 SGHKS, CDR2 YYEKEE (reference sequence). The CDR3 reads CASSLGAGGPVTDTQYF. In DNA form, the CDR3 reads TGTGCCAGCAGCTTGGGTGCGGGGGGACCCGTCACAGATACGCAGTATTTT.

V and J are TRBV20-1 and TRBJ1-2; D is uncertain. The CDR3 consists of 15 residues. V lost 6 bases, J lost 8 bases, and 25 bases lay in between. Germline loops: CDR1 DFQATT, CDR2 SNEGSKA (reference sequence). The CDR3 DNA sequence: TGCAGTGCCGCCAGGAACCGGGAAAAAGTGAAAGGCTACACCTTC. Its protein product is CSAARNREKVKGYTF.

This clonotype was seen a few times. This rearrangement joins TRBV20-1 to TRBJ2-3, with D uncertain. CDR3 length: 14 residues. The V gene lost 1 base and the J gene lost 1 base, with 9 bases spanning the gap. Germline V gives CDR1 DFQATT, CDR2 SNEGSKA (reference sequence). Written as DNA, the CDR3 is TGCAGTGCTAGAGTTCCACGGGGCACAGATACGCAGTATTTT. Translation: CSARVPRGTDTQYF.

This chain uses TRBV4-1 with TRBJ2-7; 9 bases map to TRBD1. The CDR3 runs to 14 residues. With V trimmed by 5 bases and J by 3 bases, 5 bases remained unmatched. The germline gives CDR1 MGHRA, CDR2 YSYEKL. Here the CDR3 reads CASSYGTGLYEQYF. CDR3 nucleotides: TGCGCCAGCAGCTACGGGACAGGGCTCTACGAGCAGTACTTC.

This clonotype showed up just a few times. The chain is built from TRBV9 and TRBJ2-7; tentatively, D is TRBD1 (6 bases). With 0 bases removed from V and 2 bases from J, the gap between germline ends came to 12 bases. This CDR3 spans 15 amino acids. Germline CDR1 is SGDLS and CDR2 is YYNGEE. In nucleotides, the CDR3 is TGTGCCAGCAGCGTAGATCAGGGGTCCGCCTACGAGCAGTACTTC. Protein sequence: CASSVDQGSAYEQYF.

This chain joins TRBV9 and TRBJ2-3; D unclear. The V end lost 4 bases, the J end lost 2 bases, and 5 bases lay between the germline ends. Germline V CDR1 and CDR2: SGDLS, YYNGEE. CDR3 length equals 12 residues. The DNA of the CDR3 is TGTGCCAGCAGCATGCACACAGATACGCAGTATTTT. Translated, it gives CASSMHTDTQYF.

CDR3 bases: TGCAGTGCTAGAGATATGGGACGGGAGACCCAGTACTTC. Amino acids: CSARDMGRETQYF. V and J are TRBV20-1 and TRBJ2-7; either TRBD1 or TRBD2 may fit D (5 bases each). The J call may be in error: the DNA end matches TRBJ2-5 better. This CDR3 has 13 amino acids. Germline CDR1 is DFQATT and CDR2 is SNEGSKA (reference sequence).

This clonotype has more than one count but fewer than ten. The chain is built from TRBV20-1 and TRBJ2-5, with a weak D call TRBD2 (6 bases). The CDR3 totals 13 residues. CDR1 and CDR2 (germline): DFQATT, SNEGSKA (reference sequence). V was shortened by 4 bases and J by 5 bases, with 14 bases between the two germline ends. CDR3 residues: CSAKEVAGETQYF. CDR3 in DNA: TGCAGTGCTAAAGAGGTGGCGGGGGAGACCCAGTACTTC.

This rearrangement joins TRBV29-1 to TRBJ2-3, with D possibly being TRBD1 (5 bases). V shed 3 bases and J shed 6 bases, with 13 bases lying between them. The CDR3 is 13 amino acids. The germline V gene has CDR1 SQVTM and CDR2 ANQGSEA. CDR3 nucleotide sequence: TGCAGCGTTGAGGGGCCTCGCAGGGATACGCAGTATTTT. This encodes CSVEGPRRDTQYF.

The V call is TRBV14, the J call TRBJ2-7, with 10 bases lining up with TRBD2. V was clipped by 5 bases and J by 7 bases; unmatched bases: 8. The CDR3 has 14 amino acids. Germline V CDR1 and CDR2: SGHDN, FVKESK. CDR3 in DNA: TGTGCCAGCAGCGTACTAGCGGGGTACAATGAGCAGTACTTC. Its protein product is CASSVLAGYNEQYF.

The chain employs TRBV20-1 and TRBJ1-2, with 8 positions matching TRBD1. CDR3 length: 17 amino acids. Germline lookup yields CDR1 DFQATT and CDR2 SNEGSKA (reference sequence). V was clipped by 1 base and J by 3 bases; unmatched bases: 13. This chain's CDR3 is CSARAPNSRGLDYGYTF. The CDR3 DNA reads as TGCAGTGCTAGAGCACCGAATTCCAGGGGGCTGGACTATGGCTACACCTTC.

V gene TRBV9 combines with J gene TRBJ2-7; 11 bases map to TRBD2. The germline CDR1 and CDR2 sequences are SGDLS and YYNGEE. This CDR3 contains 17 residues. The ends lost 3 bases at V and 7 bases at J; junction bases unmatched: 15. CDR3 loop: CASSDTQTSGVNNEQYF. In nucleotides, the CDR3 is TGTGCCAGCAGCGATACACAGACTAGCGGGGTCAACAATGAGCAGTACTTC.

This sequence joins TRBV7-2 and TRBJ2-1; 10 nucleotides align to TRBD1. This CDR3 region has 17 residues. Germline V CDR1 and CDR2: SGHTA, FQGNSA. Losses at the gene ends were 0 bases for V and 4 bases for J; bases not matched to a gene: 6. As DNA, the CDR3 is TGTGCCAGCAGCTTAGCACTACCGGGACAGGGGTACAATGAGCAGTTCTTC. Translation gives CASSLALPGQGYNEQFF.

This chain uses TRBV30 with TRBJ2-1, with 9 bases lining up with TRBD1. Trimming took 3 bases from V and 8 from J; bases not matched to a gene: 5. The CDR3 spans 13 residues. Germline assignment: CDR1 GTSNPN and CDR2 SVGIG (reference sequence). The CDR3 region is CAWRDDRGYEQFF. CDR3 bases: TGTGCCTGGAGGGACGACAGGGGGTATGAGCAGTTCTTC.

This sequence joins TRBV30 and TRBJ2-7; no clear D. From germline, CDR1 is GTSNPN and CDR2 SVGIG (reference sequence). Trimming removed 5 bases at V and 7 bases at J, with 15 bases between. CDR3 length: 12 amino acids. Here the CDR3 reads CAWGDFYNEQYF. CDR3 bases: TGTGCCTGGGGAGACTTTTACAATGAGCAGTACTTC.

This clonotype showed up many times. The chain carries TRBV10-3 and TRBJ1-6; D is ambiguous. This CDR3 is built from 14 residues. CDR1 and CDR2 from the germline V gene are ENHRY and SYGVKD. Trimming removed 0 bases at V and 9 bases at J, with 9 bases between. The CDR3 spells CAISESSVVSPLHF. CDR3 nucleotide sequence: TGTGCCATCAGTGAGTCGTCGGTAGTTTCACCCCTCCACTTT.

The gene calls are TRBV20-1 and TRBJ2-1, with 9 bases identical to TRBD2. CDR1 and CDR2 (germline): DFQATT, SNEGSKA (reference sequence). The V segment lost 6 bases and the J segment 3 bases; nucleotides outside the gene matches: 6. The CDR3 consists of 14 residues. CDR3 in DNA: TGCAGTGCCAAGACTAGCGGCTACTACAATGAGCAGTTCTTC. Protein: CSAKTSGYYNEQFF.

The chain links TRBV6-2 or TRBV6-3 to TRBJ2-1; perhaps TRBD2 as D (6 bases). Trimming cost V 7 bases and J 5 bases, with 18 bases left between them. CDR3 length: 15 residues. Germline assignment: CDR1 MNHEY and CDR2 SVGEGT. The CDR3 DNA reads as TGTGCCAGCACCTACCTAGCGACACTCCACAATGAGCAGTTCTTC. It yields the protein CASTYLATLHNEQFF.

This clonotype has ten or more counts. This rearrangement joins TRBV6-5 to TRBJ2-1, with D perhaps matching TRBD2 (5 bases). Germline-derived CDR1 and CDR2 are MNHEY and SVGAGI. The CDR3 is 14 amino acids. V gave up 0 bases and J gave up 4 bases, with 7 bases separating them. CDR3 loop: CASSYSRVYNEQFF. DNA for the CDR3: TGTGCCAGCAGTTACTCGAGGGTGTACAATGAGCAGTTCTTC.

Written as DNA, the CDR3 is TGTGCCAGCAGACTACAAAGGGACAGGCGGGCGTTTTTT. Translated: CASRLQRDRRAFF. This rearrangement joins TRBV28 to TRBJ2-2; 8 nucleotides agree with TRBD1. There are 13 residues in the CDR3. Germline CDR1 MDHEN, CDR2 SYDVKM. Trimming removed 6 bases from V and 16 bases from J; junction bases left unmatched: 13.

The rearrangement links TRBV13 to TRBJ2-1; D is unresolved. The germline V gene encodes CDR1 PRHDT and CDR2 FYEKMQ (reference sequence). The germline V and J ends were trimmed by 10 bases and 8 bases, with 18 bases remaining between them. The CDR3 is 13 amino acids. CDR3 residues: CATRVILGHEQFF. The DNA of the CDR3 is TGTGCCACCAGAGTGATTTTGGGCCATGAGCAGTTCTTC. Complete variable domain (other parts from reference TRBV13 and TRBJ2-1): AAGVIQSPRHLIKEKRETATLKCYPIPRHDTVYWYQQGPGQDPQFLISFYEKMQSDKGSIPDRFSAQQFSDYHSELNMSSLELGDSALYFCATRVILGHEQFFGPGTRLTVL.

This clonotype was seen at least ten times. The CDR3 region has the DNA TGCGCCAGCAGCTACCCACAGAAGAACACTGAAGCTTTCTTT. As protein: CASSYPQKNTEAFF. This chain links TRBV5-1 with TRBJ1-1; D gene ambiguous. Trimming took 3 bases from V and 1 from J, leaving 10 bases between them. The CDR3 runs to 14 residues. From germline, CDR1 is SGHRS and CDR2 YFSETQ.

This clonotype occurred once. The chain has TRBV5-4 and TRBJ2-1, with 12 positions matching TRBD2. The germline V gene encodes CDR1 SGHNT and CDR2 YYREEE (reference sequence). V dropped 4 bases and J dropped 12; count of bases not matched to a gene: 5. This CDR3 contains 13 residues. CDR3 loop: CASSPELAGGQFF. CDR3 DNA sequence: TGTGCCAGCAGCCCTGAACTAGCGGGGGGGCAGTTCTTC. Combining the CDR3 with reference TRBV5-4 and TRBJ2-1 gives the whole variable domain ETGVTQSPTHLIKTRGQQVTLRCSSQSGHNTVSWYQQALGQGPQFIFQYYREEENGRGNFPPRFSGLQFPNYSSELNVNALELDDSALYLCASSPELAGGQFFGPGTRLTVL.

This chain joins TRBV30 and TRBJ1-2; tentatively, D is TRBD1 (6 bases). Trimming took 2 bases from V and 5 from J, leaving 12 bases between them. CDR3 length equals 13 residues. CDR1 is GTSNPN, CDR2 SVGIG, per germline (reference sequence). For the CDR3, the DNA is TGTGCCTGGAGTTTTAGGGGGGTTTATGGCTACACCTTC. Translation: CAWSFRGVYGYTF.